What follows are 2 T cell receptor beta chains derived from one specimen sequenced in a study of blood T cell repertoires in COVID-19 (dated by TCRdb to 2018 to 2020). Libraries came from the immunoSEQ multiplex PCR assay. TCRdb stores this immuneACCESS table with in-frame sequences only. Part of the clones is absent; in the studies checked, under half of the shortfall reflects unresolved V genes, and no reason is known for the rest. For this sample there are a few hundred thousand clones; about 88% appear just once. The ten largest make up approximately 1% of the sample. Sequenced material: PBMCs or T cells enriched from blood (not recorded which). The origin of the receptors is a woman in her twenties or thirties who had recovered from COVID-19.

The rearrangement joins TRBV30 to TRBJ1-5, with 9 bases lining up with TRBD1. V shed 0 bases and J 6 bases; nucleotides not matched to a gene: 3. Germline CDR1 is GTSNPN and CDR2 is SVGIG (reference sequence). The CDR3 totals 14 residues. CDR3: CAWSVGTGSQPQHF. Written as DNA, the CDR3 is TGTGCCTGGAGTGTGGGGACAGGGTCTCAGCCCCAGCATTTT.

V usage is TRBV27 and J usage is TRBJ1-6; 7 bases are shared with TRBD1. J lost 7 bases, V lost 5 bases, and 8 bases had no gene match. Per the germline V gene, CDR1 is MNHEY and CDR2 is SMNVEV (reference sequence). The CDR3 runs to 15 residues. The CDR3 coding sequence is TGTGCCAGCAGTCAGAACAGGGGACTCAATTCACCCCTCCACTTT. It yields the protein CASSQNRGLNSPLHF.